This TCR beta chain is from a study of cytotoxic CD8 clonotypes in ibrutinib-treated CLL. The data were produced by immunoSEQ multiplex PCR, yet TCRdb's version contains in-frame clones alone and is incomplete. The sample lists some 350,000 clones, approximately 67% occurring once. V lost 0 bases, J lost 1 base, and 14 bases lay in between. From germline, CDR1 is SGHKS and CDR2 YYEKEE (reference sequence). The CDR3 extends over 16 amino acids. The sequencing used PBMCs, collected after 36 months of ibrutinib treatment. This chain connects TRBV5-5 to TRBJ2-7, with a tentative D call TRBD2 (6 bases). This TCR came from a human donor with chronic lymphocytic leukemia. CDR3 sequence reads: CASSLVGGALSYEQYF. CDR3 coding DNA: TGTGCCAGCAGCTTGGTCGGCGGGGCCCTGTCCTACGAGCAGTACTTC.